Below, 25 T cell receptor beta chains from the same sample are listed, as sequenced in a study of Graves' ophthalmopathy and Graves' hyperthyroidism. Amplification from RNA transcripts yielded the TCR beta CDR3 regions. The authors performed first-round RT-PCR with HTBI primers and then a second-round multiplex PCR. TCRdb reprocessed the multiplex PCR reads with MiXCR, giving one entry per CDR3 protein. The table lists roughly 380,000 distinct CDR3 sequences, approximately 15% of them singletons. The sequenced material came from peripheral blood. These TCRs come from a woman between 18 and 29 years old with stable Graves' hyperthyroidism.

In its sample, this clonotype was seen many times. The chain recombines TRBV6-2 or TRBV6-3 with TRBJ2-7; 7 bases fit TRBD1. The CDR3 is 13 residues long. Germline CDR1 and CDR2: MNHEY and SVGEGT. V dropped 6 bases and J dropped 6; count of bases not matched to a gene: 8. This CDR3 reads CASSPRTGREQYF. The CDR3 bases are TGTGCCAGCAGCCCAAGGACAGGCCGCGAGCAGTACTTC.

This clonotype was seen many times. V is TRBV15 and J is TRBJ1-5; D is possibly TRBD1 (5 bases). V was clipped by 1 base and J by 2 bases, with 6 bases between them. Germline-derived CDR1 and CDR2 are LNHNV and YYDKDF (reference sequence). The CDR3 spans 14 residues. Here the CDR3 DNA reads TGTGCCACCAGCAGAGGACAGCGCAATCAGCCCCAGCATTTT. It codes for CATSRGQRNQPQHF. Supplemented by reference TRBV15 and TRBJ1-5, the full variable domain reads DAMVIQNPRYQVTQFGKPVTLSCSQTLNHNVMYWYQQKSSQAPKLLFHYYDKDFNNEADTPDNFQSRRPNTSFCFLDIRSPGLGDTAMYLCATSRGQRNQPQHFGDGTRLSIL.

This clonotype was detected many times. The chain recombines TRBV27 with TRBJ2-7, with D possibly matching TRBD1 (6 bases). Trimming cost V 5 bases and J 3 bases, with 14 bases left between them. This CDR3 comprises 14 residues. CDR1 MNHEY and CDR2 SMNVEV come from the germline V gene (reference sequence). This CDR3 reads CASSPRTEIYEQYF. Written as DNA, the CDR3 is TGTGCCAGCAGTCCTCGGACAGAGATCTACGAGCAGTACTTC.

This clonotype was counted ten times or more. This sequence joins TRBV7-2 and TRBJ2-7, with 7 bases matching TRBD2. Germline CDR1 SGHTA, CDR2 FQGNSA. The J segment lost 3 bases and the V segment lost 5 bases, leaving 10 bases of the junction unmatched. This CDR3 is built from 15 residues. CDR3 sequence (DNA): TGTGCCAGCAGCACTATCACGGGGGGAATCTACGAGCAGTACTTC. It encodes CASSTITGGIYEQYF. The whole variable domain, remainder taken from reference TRBV7-2 and TRBJ2-7, is GAGVSQSPSNKVTEKGKDVELRCDPISGHTALYWYRQSLGQGLEFLIYFQGNSAPDKSGLPSDRFSAERTGGSVSTLTIQRTQQEDSAVYLCASSTITGGIYEQYFGPGTRLTVT.

This clonotype was detected many times. This chain links TRBV19 with TRBJ1-3, with D possibly matching TRBD1 (5 bases). Deletions cut 5 bases from V and 2 bases from J, with 13 bases between. The CDR3 is 15 amino acids. In germline, CDR1 is LNHDA, CDR2 SQIVND (reference sequence). DNA for the CDR3: TGTGCCAGTAGTTTTGGACAATTGGCTGGAAACACCATATATTTT. This gives the protein CASSFGQLAGNTIYF.

In this sample, this clonotype turned up a few times. The chain employs TRBV5-5 and TRBJ1-3; D perhaps matches TRBD1 (5 bases). Germline V lookup: CDR1 SGHKS, CDR2 YYEKEE (reference sequence). V shed 1 base and J shed 0 bases, with 11 bases lying between them. CDR3 length: 16 residues. CDR3 bases: TGTGCCAGCAGCTTGTCAGGGATGTACTCTGGAAACACCATATATTTT. Residues: CASSLSGMYSGNTIYF.

The table lists this clonotype with many counts. The genes are TRBV24-1 and TRBJ1-1; D gene uncertain. This CDR3 has 12 amino acids. Deletions cut 8 bases from V and 6 bases from J, with 12 bases between. Per the germline V gene, CDR1 is KGHDR and CDR2 is SFDVKD. The CDR3 region has the DNA TGTGCCACCAAGCAATACGGACCTGAAGCTTTCTTT. It encodes CATKQYGPEAFF.

This clonotype has ten or more counts. The V and J genes are TRBV12-3 or TRBV12-4 and TRBJ2-7, with TRBD1 identical over 10 bases. The V gene end was trimmed by 8 bases and the J gene end by 5 bases; junction bases not matched to a gene: 15. The CDR3 runs 16 residues. The CDR3 here is CASQSLGDRGRNEQYF. The DNA of the CDR3 is TGTGCCAGCCAATCACTCGGGGACAGGGGTAGGAACGAGCAGTACTTC.

This clonotype was seen many times. The chain recombines TRBV29-1 with TRBJ1-2; D is possibly TRBD1 (5 bases). CDR1 and CDR2 from the germline V gene are SQVTM and ANQGSEA. Trimming took 3 bases from V and 2 from J, leaving 13 bases between them. The CDR3 totals 14 residues. CDR3 in amino acids: CSVESGSLNYGYTF. The DNA for the CDR3 is TGCAGCGTTGAGTCAGGGAGTCTCAACTATGGCTACACCTTC.

In this sample, this clonotype turned up many times. CDR3 nucleotide sequence: TGTGCCAGCAGCTTTCCGAGACAGGGAGTGAACACTGAAGCTTTCTTT. It is translated as CASSFPRQGVNTEAFF. The J gene is TRBJ1-1, the V gene TRBV11-3; 7 positions agree with TRBD1. Germline values: CDR1 SGHNT, CDR2 YENEEA. CDR3 length: 16 amino acids. V trimming: 3 bases; J trimming: 0 bases; junction bases outside the gene matches: 7.

This clonotype was recorded at least ten times. This chain connects TRBV6-5 to TRBJ2-5; a weak D match, TRBD1 (7 bases). V gave up 6 bases and J gave up 2 bases, with 16 bases separating them. Germline V lookup: CDR1 MNHEY, CDR2 SVGAGI. The CDR3 is made up of 15 amino acids. The CDR3 nucleotides read TGTGCCAGCAGCTTAACAGGGGACTTACAAGAGACCCAGTACTTC. Its translation is CASSLTGDLQETQYF.

This clonotype was counted at least ten times. The chain employs TRBV2 and TRBJ1-5, with D unresolved. This CDR3 contains 15 residues. Trimming took off 6 bases at V and 5 bases at J, with 17 bases between the two ends. Per the germline V gene, CDR1 is SNHLY and CDR2 is FYNNEI. CDR3 in DNA: TGTGCCAGCAGGTCCCAGGTTAGACTCGATCAGCCCCAGCATTTT. Translating it yields CASRSQVRLDQPQHF. The variable domain in full, completed from reference TRBV2 and TRBJ1-5, reads EPEVTQTPSHQVTQMGQEVILRCVPISNHLYFYWYRQILGQKVEFLVSFYNNEISEKSEIFDDQFSVERPDGSNFTLKIRSTKLEDSAMYFCASRSQVRLDQPQHFGDGTRLSIL.

This clonotype was counted only a few times. The gene calls are TRBV5-1 and TRBJ1-2; D may be TRBD1 (6 bases). Trimming shortened V by 4 bases and J by 8 bases, and 15 bases separated the two germline ends. The CDR3 consists of 13 residues. The germline V gene encodes CDR1 SGHRS and CDR2 YFSETQ. The CDR3 loop reads CASSGNRVGGYTF. DNA for the CDR3: TGCGCCAGCAGCGGGAACAGGGTAGGAGGCTACACCTTC.

This clonotype was seen at least ten times. This chain uses TRBV11-2 with TRBJ1-2, with D tentatively TRBD1 (5 bases). The CDR3 is made up of 14 amino acids. Trimming shortened V by 0 bases and J by 8 bases, and 13 bases separated the two germline ends. Germline CDR1 reads SGHAT; CDR2 reads FQNNGV. The CDR3 DNA is TGTGCCAGCAGCTTAGATATAAGGGGCTACGGCTACACCTTC. Translation gives CASSLDIRGYGYTF.

The V gene is TRBV19, the J gene TRBJ2-5; unclear D gene. V was cut by 3 bases and J by 1 base, with 15 bases left in between. The germline V gene has CDR1 LNHDA and CDR2 SQIVND (reference sequence). CDR3 length: 16 residues. CDR3 DNA: TGTGCCAGTAGTATGGGTGCCAGAATTCCCCAAGAGACCCAGTACTTC. This sequence encodes CASSMGARIPQETQYF.

The chain employs TRBV3-1 and TRBJ2-5; perhaps TRBD1 as D (6 bases). Germline V gene data show CDR1 as LGHDT and CDR2 as YNNKEL (reference sequence). This CDR3 contains 16 residues. V lost 1 base and J lost 2, with 14 bases in between. CDR3 DNA: TGTGCCAGCAGCCAAGGAACCTTCGGACAGCAAGAGACCCAGTACTTC. Its translation is CASSQGTFGQQETQYF.

Many counts were recorded for this clonotype. V gene TRBV7-2 combines with J gene TRBJ1-2; 10 bases are a match to TRBD1. With 4 bases clipped from V and 6 bases from J, the junction kept 2 bases outside the gene matches. Germline assignment: CDR1 SGHTA and CDR2 FQGNSA. The CDR3 consists of 13 residues. Here the CDR3 DNA reads TGTGCCAGCAGCTCCGGACAGGGGGATGGCTACACCTTC. Translated, it gives CASSSGQGDGYTF.

This clonotype was detected ten times or more. The V gene is TRBV4-1, the J gene TRBJ1-1; D is undetermined. The V gene lost 1 base and the J gene lost 1 base, with 7 bases spanning the gap. Germline CDR1 MGHRA, CDR2 YSYEKL. The CDR3 has 14 residues. This CDR3 is CASSQVGRNTEAFF. DNA for the CDR3: TGCGCCAGCAGCCAAGTAGGAAGGAACACTGAAGCTTTCTTT.

This clonotype was recorded at least ten times. The chain uses TRBV15 and TRBJ2-7; a weak D match, TRBD2 (6 bases). The germline CDR1 and CDR2 sequences are LNHNV and YYDKDF (reference sequence). Trimming removed 1 base from V and 6 bases from J, with 16 bases in between. The CDR3 is made up of 15 amino acids. The CDR3 coding sequence is TGTGCCACCAGCAGAGCCTCTAACGGACTAACCGAGCAGTACTTC. Translated, it gives CATSRASNGLTEQYF. The full variable domain, its missing parts supplied by reference TRBV15 and TRBJ2-7, is DAMVIQNPRYQVTQFGKPVTLSCSQTLNHNVMYWYQQKSSQAPKLLFHYYDKDFNNEADTPDNFQSRRPNTSFCFLDIRSPGLGDTAMYLCATSRASNGLTEQYFGPGTRLTVT.

This clonotype was observed at least ten times. The rearrangement joins TRBV24-1 to TRBJ1-2; D possibly corresponds to TRBD1 (5 bases). CDR1 KGHDR and CDR2 SFDVKD come from the germline V gene. Between the trimmed V and J ends, which lost 9 bases and 0 bases, there was a span of 16 bases. This CDR3 is 15 amino acids long. The CDR3 protein is CATPRPGVTNYGYTF. The CDR3 nucleotides read TGTGCCACCCCACGGCCGGGGGTCACTAACTATGGCTACACCTTC.

At least ten counts were recorded for this clonotype. V gene TRBV12-3 or TRBV12-4 combines with J gene TRBJ2-7, with D possibly matching TRBD2 (6 bases). The CDR3 sequence is 15 residues long. The V gene lost 3 bases and the J gene lost 1 base, with 13 bases spanning the gap. CDR3 nucleotides: TGTGCCAGCAGTTTGGGGGGACTGGTATCCTACGAGCAGTACTTC. As protein: CASSLGGLVSYEQYF.

The rearrangement uses TRBV18 and TRBJ2-7, with a tentative D call TRBD2 (7 bases). The CDR3 runs 13 residues. Germline values: CDR1 KGHSH, CDR2 LQKENI. V lost 6 bases and J lost 5, with 14 bases in between. Here the CDR3 DNA reads TGTGCCAGCTCGCCGATGGGGGGGCACGAGCAGTACTTC. This sequence encodes CASSPMGGHEQYF.

This clonotype was seen ten or more times. The chain couples TRBV7-2 to TRBJ2-2; D might be TRBD1 (5 bases). Germline assignment: CDR1 SGHTA and CDR2 FQGNSA. The CDR3 spans 13 residues. V lost 0 bases to trimming and J lost 8 bases, with 7 bases between them. CDR3 sequence reads: CASSLAKGGELFF. CDR3 coding DNA: TGTGCCAGCAGCTTAGCAAAGGGGGGGGAGCTGTTTTTT.

This clonotype was detected ten times or more. V is TRBV11-3 and J is TRBJ2-3; possibly TRBD1 for D (6 bases). Trimming left V 2 bases short and J 2 bases short, with 11 bases between. The CDR3 is 15 residues long. Germline-derived CDR1 and CDR2 are SGHNT and YENEEA. The CDR3 DNA reads TGTGCCAGCAGCTTACCCACAGGGAACACAGATACGCAGTATTTT. Translated: CASSLPTGNTDTQYF.

This clonotype came up many times. CDR3 in amino acids: CASSSGQTNTGELFF. The CDR3 DNA reads TGTGCCAGTAGCTCGGGACAAACGAACACCGGGGAGCTGTTTTTT. This rearrangement joins TRBV19 to TRBJ2-2, with a possible D match to TRBD1 (6 bases). This CDR3 has 15 residues. Germline assignment: CDR1 LNHDA and CDR2 SQIVND (reference sequence). V dropped 6 bases and J dropped 0 bases, with 11 bases sitting between them.